What follows is one T cell receptor beta chain and its context. No antigen is known for it. This sample was taken from a study of T cells in narcolepsy. V lost 5 bases and J 6 bases, leaving 18 bases between the germline ends. There are 15 residues in the CDR3. Germline values: CDR1 MNHEY, CDR2 SVGAGI. Only in-frame clones appear in the TCRdb table, and some are missing; sequencing was by immunoSEQ multiplex PCR. The sample yields 30,000 to 35,000 clones, 80% seen once. Findings and limits, study-wide: Autoreactive clone sequences were missing from some blood memory CD4+ repertoires. Healthy controls reportedly lacked the autoreactive clonotypes serially found in patients' blood.

The chain employs TRBV6-5 and TRBJ2-3; D uncertain. The receptor's source is a human donor in good health. Sequencing used memory (CD45RA-) CD4+ T cells from blood. CDR3 loop: CASSTRSIRGDTQYF. DNA of the CDR3: TGTGCCAGCAGTACAAGGAGTATTCGTGGGGATACGCAGTATTTT.